This T cell receptor beta chain comes out of a study of blood T cell repertoires in COVID-19. On the study more broadly: Some COVID-19 samples were acute and others convalescent; all came from the United States, Italy and Spain.

This clone was seen a few times. TCRdb's copy holds only in-frame clones and misses some; the assay was immunoSEQ multiplex PCR. The data hold roughly 68,000 clones, with roughly 80% observed a single time. V was pared by 0 bases and J by 2 bases, with 8 bases between. Germline assignment: CDR1 WNHNN and CDR2 SYGVQD (reference sequence). The CDR3 is 15 amino acids. The material sequenced was peripheral blood. The gene calls are TRBV10-1 and TRBJ2-1; TRBD1 might be the D (5 bases). This sequence originates from a man aged 55 to 70 with COVID-19, enrolled during active disease. This CDR3 reads CASSESTGAYNEQFF. In nucleotides, the CDR3 is TGCGCCAGCAGTGAGTCTACAGGCGCCTACAATGAGCAGTTCTTC.